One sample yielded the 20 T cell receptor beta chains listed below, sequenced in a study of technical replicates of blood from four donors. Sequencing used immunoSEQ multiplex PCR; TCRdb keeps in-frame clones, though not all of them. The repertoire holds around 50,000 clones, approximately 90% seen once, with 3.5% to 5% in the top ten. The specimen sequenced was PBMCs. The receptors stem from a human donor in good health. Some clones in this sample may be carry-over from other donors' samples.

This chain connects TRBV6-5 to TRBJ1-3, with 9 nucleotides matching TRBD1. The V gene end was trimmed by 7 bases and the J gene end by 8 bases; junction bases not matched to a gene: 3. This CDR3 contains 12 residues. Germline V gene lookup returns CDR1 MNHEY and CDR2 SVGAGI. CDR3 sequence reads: CASTDRGDTIYF. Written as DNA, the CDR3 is TGTGCCAGCACCGACAGGGGGGACACCATATATTTT.

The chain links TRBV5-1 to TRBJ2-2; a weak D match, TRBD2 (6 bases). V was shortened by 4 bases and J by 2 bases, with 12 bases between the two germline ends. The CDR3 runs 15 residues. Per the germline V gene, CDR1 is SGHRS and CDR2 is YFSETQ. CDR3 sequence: CASSLGLFNTGELFF. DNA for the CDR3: TGCGCCAGCAGCCTGGGACTCTTTAACACCGGGGAGCTGTTTTTT.

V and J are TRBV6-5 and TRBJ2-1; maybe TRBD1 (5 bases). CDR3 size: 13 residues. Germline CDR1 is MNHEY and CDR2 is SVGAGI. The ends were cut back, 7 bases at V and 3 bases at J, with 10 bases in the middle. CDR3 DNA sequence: TGTGCCAGCAAAGGGGCCCGCTACAATGAGCAGTTCTTC. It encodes CASKGARYNEQFF.

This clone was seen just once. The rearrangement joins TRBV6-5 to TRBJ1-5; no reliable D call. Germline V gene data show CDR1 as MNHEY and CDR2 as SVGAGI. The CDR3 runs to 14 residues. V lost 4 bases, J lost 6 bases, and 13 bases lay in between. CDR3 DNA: TGTGCCAGCAGTTCGCGGGAGGGTCGTCAGCCCCAGCATTTT. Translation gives CASSSREGRQPQHF.

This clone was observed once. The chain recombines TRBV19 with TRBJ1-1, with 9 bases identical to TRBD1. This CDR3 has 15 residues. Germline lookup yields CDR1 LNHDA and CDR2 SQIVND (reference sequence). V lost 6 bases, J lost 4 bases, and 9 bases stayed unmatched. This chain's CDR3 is CASSPGTGRSTEAFF. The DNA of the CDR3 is TGTGCCAGTAGCCCCGGGACAGGGAGGTCCACTGAAGCTTTCTTT.

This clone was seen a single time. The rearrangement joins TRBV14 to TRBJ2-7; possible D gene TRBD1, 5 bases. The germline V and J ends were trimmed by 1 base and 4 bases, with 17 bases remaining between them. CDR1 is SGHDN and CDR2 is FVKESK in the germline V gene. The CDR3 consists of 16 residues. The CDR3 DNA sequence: TGTGCCAGCAGCCAAGGTGGACACAAAGTACTATACGAGCAGTACTTC. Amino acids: CASSQGGHKVLYEQYF.

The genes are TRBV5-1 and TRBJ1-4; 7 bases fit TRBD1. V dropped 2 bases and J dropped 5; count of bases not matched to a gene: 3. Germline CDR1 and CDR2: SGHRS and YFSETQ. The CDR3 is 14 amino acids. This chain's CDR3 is CASSLQGFNEKLFF. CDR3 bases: TGCGCCAGCAGCTTACAGGGGTTCAATGAAAAACTGTTTTTT.

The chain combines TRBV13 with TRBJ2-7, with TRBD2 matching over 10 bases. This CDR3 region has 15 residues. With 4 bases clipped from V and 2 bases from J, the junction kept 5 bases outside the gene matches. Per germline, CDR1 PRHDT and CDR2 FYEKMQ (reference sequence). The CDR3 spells CASSSLAGGTYEQYF. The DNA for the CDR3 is TGTGCCAGCAGCTCATTAGCGGGGGGTACCTACGAGCAGTACTTC.

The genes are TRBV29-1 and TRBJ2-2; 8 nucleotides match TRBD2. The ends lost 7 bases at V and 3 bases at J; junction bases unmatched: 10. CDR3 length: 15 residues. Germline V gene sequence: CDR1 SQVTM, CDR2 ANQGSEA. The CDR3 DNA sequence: TGCAGCGGCCGGGGAGCGGGAGACCACACCGGGGAGCTGTTTTTT. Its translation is CSGRGAGDHTGELFF.

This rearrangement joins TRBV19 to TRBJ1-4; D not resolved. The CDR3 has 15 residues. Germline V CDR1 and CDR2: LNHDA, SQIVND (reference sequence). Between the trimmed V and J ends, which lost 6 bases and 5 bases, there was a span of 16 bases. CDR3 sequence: CASRWRGVGNEKLFF. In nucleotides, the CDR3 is TGTGCCAGTAGGTGGCGCGGTGTCGGCAATGAAAAACTGTTTTTT. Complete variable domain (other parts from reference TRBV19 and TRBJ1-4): DGGITQSPKYLFRKEGQNVTLSCEQNLNHDAMYWYRQDPGQGLRLIYYSQIVNDFQKGDIAEGYSVSREKKESFPLTVTSAQKNPTAFYLCASRWRGVGNEKLFFGSGTQLSVL.

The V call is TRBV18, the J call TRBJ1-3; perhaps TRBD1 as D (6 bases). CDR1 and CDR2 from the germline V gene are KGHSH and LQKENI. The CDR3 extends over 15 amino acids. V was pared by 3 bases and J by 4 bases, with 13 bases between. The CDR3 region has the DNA TGTGCCAGCTCACCGCTGACAGGAGGAGGAAACACCATATATTTT. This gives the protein CASSPLTGGGNTIYF.

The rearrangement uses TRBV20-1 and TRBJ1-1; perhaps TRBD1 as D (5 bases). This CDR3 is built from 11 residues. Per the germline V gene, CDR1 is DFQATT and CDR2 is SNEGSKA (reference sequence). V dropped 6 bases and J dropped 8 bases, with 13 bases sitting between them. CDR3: CSAKRQGEAFF. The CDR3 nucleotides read TGCAGTGCCAAGCGTCAGGGAGAAGCTTTCTTT.

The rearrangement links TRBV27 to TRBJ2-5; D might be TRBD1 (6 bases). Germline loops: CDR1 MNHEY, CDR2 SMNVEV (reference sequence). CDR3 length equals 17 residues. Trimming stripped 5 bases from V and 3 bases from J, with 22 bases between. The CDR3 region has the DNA TGTGCCAGCAGTCCGATCCGTAGGGGGATTTTAGAAGAGACCCAGTACTTC. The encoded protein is CASSPIRRGILEETQYF.

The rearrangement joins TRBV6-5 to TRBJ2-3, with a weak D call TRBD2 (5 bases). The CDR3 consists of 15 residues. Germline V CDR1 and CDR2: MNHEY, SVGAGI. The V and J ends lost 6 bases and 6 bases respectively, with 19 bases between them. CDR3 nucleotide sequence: TGTGCCAGCAGCACAGACCAGCGGCAGGCGGATACGCAGTATTTT. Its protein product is CASSTDQRQADTQYF.

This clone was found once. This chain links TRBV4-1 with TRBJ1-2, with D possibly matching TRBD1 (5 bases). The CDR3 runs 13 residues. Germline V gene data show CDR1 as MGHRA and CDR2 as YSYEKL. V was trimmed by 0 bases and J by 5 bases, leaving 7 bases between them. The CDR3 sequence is CASSQEGGYGYTF. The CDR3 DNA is TGCGCCAGCAGCCAAGAGGGGGGATATGGCTACACCTTC.

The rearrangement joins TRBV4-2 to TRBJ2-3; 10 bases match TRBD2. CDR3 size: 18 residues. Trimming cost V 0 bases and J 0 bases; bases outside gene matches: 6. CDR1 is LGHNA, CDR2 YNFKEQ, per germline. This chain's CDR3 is CASSQDPAGGLSTDTQYF. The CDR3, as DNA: TGTGCCAGCAGCCAAGACCCAGCGGGGGGGCTTAGCACAGATACGCAGTATTTT.

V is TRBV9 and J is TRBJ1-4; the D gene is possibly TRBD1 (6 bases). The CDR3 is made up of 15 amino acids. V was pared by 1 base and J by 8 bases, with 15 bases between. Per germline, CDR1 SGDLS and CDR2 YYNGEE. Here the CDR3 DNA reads TGTGCCAGCAGCGTAAACGCAGGGGTCGAGGAAAAACTGTTTTTT. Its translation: CASSVNAGVEEKLFF.

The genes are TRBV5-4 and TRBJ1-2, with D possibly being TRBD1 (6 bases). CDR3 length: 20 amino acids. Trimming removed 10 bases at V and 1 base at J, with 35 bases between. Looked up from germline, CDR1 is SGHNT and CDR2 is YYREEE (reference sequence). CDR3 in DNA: TGTGCCCCCAGGACGGCAGGGGAAATAGTTCTTGGGATCCGTAACTATGGCTACACCTTC. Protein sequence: CAPRTAGEIVLGIRNYGYTF.

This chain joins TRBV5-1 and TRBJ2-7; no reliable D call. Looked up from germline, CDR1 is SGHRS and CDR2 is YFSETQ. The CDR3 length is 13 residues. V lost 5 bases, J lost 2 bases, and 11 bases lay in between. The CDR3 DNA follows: TGCGCCAGCAGGACATTCGAGCCCTACGAGCAGTACTTC. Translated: CASRTFEPYEQYF.

In DNA, the CDR3 is TGCGCCAGCAGCTCCCGGGACAGGGCCTCCTCTGGAAACACCATATATTTT. Its translation is CASSSRDRASSGNTIYF. The chain carries TRBV4-1 and TRBJ1-3; 9 bases align to TRBD1. The CDR3 consists of 17 residues. J lost 0 bases, V lost 5 bases, and 8 bases had no gene match. Germline V gene lookup returns CDR1 MGHRA and CDR2 YSYEKL.